This T cell receptor (beta chain) was identified during a study of blood T cell repertoires in COVID-19. V was clipped by 5 bases and J by 4 bases; unmatched bases: 5. The germline V gene encodes CDR1 SGHVS and CDR2 FNYEAQ. The CDR3 covers 15 residues. Authors' processing steps: The assay estimated nucleated cells by amplifying reference gene primers. Only in-frame clones appear in the TCRdb table, and some are missing; sequencing was by immunoSEQ multiplex PCR. That table furnishes V, J and clone size, whereas the DNA furnished D and trimming. Here the sample spans approximately 270,000 clones, about four fifths being singletons.

Sequencing was performed on peripheral blood. This clonotype was obtained from a person between 70 and 80 years old with COVID-19, enrolled during active disease. The chain is built from TRBV7-6 and TRBJ2-3, with 11 bases that match TRBD2. CDR3 coding DNA: TGTGCCAGCAGCCCCTTAGCGGGGGGGGCAGATACGCAGTATTTT. It codes for CASSPLAGGADTQYF.